The present entry profiles one T cell receptor (beta chain) with its context. Antigen specificity is unknown. This record belongs to a study of cytomegalovirus exposure and HLA in healthy donors. Study conclusions and caveats: Three CMV-associated chains proved CMV antigen-specific in vitro. As was reported, the HLA-A and HLA-B alleles of most subjects were accurately predicted from TCR beta sequences.

Nominally healthy donors were sampled, though unrecorded immune exposures were likely. Use of 60 Vbeta and 13 Jbeta primers characterized the PCR. How the authors handled the data: As a later analysis found, there were roughly 80 million unique TCR beta chains, of which 8.5 million to 13 million were shared. TCRdb keeps only in-frame clones here, not all; method: immunoSEQ multiplex PCR. The V and J calls and clone size were taken over from that table, and D and trimming were inferred from the DNA. The sample includes fewer than 110,000 clones. V lost 5 bases and J 5 bases, leaving 12 bases between the germline ends. Per the germline V gene, CDR1 is MNHEY and CDR2 is SVGAGI. The CDR3 runs 14 residues.

This clonotype was sampled from a man in his forties in good health and CMV-seronegative. The specimen was PBMCs. This sequence joins TRBV6-5 and TRBJ1-4, with D tentatively TRBD1 (6 bases). In nucleotides, the CDR3 is TGTGCCAGCAGTAAACAGGGTGGAAATGAAAAACTGTTTTTT. Translation: CASSKQGGNEKLFF.